The 4 T cell receptor beta chains below come from one sample, sequenced in a study of T cells expressing NK-cell markers. TCRdb re-called the 5' RACE reads and gives one entry per CDR3 protein, without DNA. In all, the sample yields approximately 15,000 distinct CDR3 sequences. Sequencing used blood T cells: a sorted CD56 or NKG2C T cell subset, CD4+ or CD8+ T cells, or bulk PBMC T cells (not recorded which). The receptors here all came from a man aged 18 to 69 in good health.

The chain couples TRBV7-2 to TRBJ2-3. The CDR3 has 11 residues. The V gene's germline CDR1 is SGHTA and CDR2 FQGNSA. This chain's CDR3 is CASSSTDTQYF.

This chain uses TRBV9 with TRBJ2-3; TCRdb calls TRBD2, which cannot be checked without DNA. Germline CDR1 is SGDLS and CDR2 is YYNGEE. The CDR3 loop spans 14 amino acids. The CDR3 loop reads CASSPPGLANTQYF.

The gene calls are TRBV7-9 and TRBJ1-1; absent DNA, TCRdb's TRBD1 call cannot be checked. The CDR3 length is 15 residues. CDR1 SEHNR and CDR2 FQNEAQ come from the germline V gene (reference sequence). CDR3 sequence: CASSLHGGRNTEAFF.

The chain employs TRBV4-2 and TRBJ2-3; as DNA is missing, the TRBD1 call by TCRdb cannot be tested. The CDR3 consists of 15 residues. CDR1 and CDR2 (germline): LGHNA, YNFKEQ. This CDR3 reads CASSPSGGITDTQYF.